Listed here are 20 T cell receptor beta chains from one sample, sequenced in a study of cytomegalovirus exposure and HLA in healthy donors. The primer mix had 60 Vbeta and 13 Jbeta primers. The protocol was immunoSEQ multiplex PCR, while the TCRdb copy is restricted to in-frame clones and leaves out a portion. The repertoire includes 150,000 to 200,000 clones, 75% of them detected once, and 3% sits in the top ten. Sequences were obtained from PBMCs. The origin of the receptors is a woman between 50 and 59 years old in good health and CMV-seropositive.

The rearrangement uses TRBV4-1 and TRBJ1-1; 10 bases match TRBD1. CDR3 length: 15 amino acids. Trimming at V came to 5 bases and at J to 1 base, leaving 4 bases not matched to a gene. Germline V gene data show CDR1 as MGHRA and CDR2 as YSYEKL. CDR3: CASSYGQGENTEAFF. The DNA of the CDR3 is TGCGCCAGCAGCTATGGACAGGGGGAGAACACTGAAGCTTTCTTT.

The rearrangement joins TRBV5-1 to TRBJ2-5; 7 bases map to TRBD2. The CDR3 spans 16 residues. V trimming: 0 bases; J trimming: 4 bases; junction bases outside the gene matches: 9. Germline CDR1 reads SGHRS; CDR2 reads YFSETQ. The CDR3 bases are TGCGCCAGCAGCTTGGAGGGAGGGGTCGTAGGAGAGACCCAGTACTTC. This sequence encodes CASSLEGGVVGETQYF.

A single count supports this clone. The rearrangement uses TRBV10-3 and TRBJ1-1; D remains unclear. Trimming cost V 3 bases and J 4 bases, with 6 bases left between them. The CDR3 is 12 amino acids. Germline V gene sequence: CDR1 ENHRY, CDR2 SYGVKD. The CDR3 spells CAISDSPTEAFF. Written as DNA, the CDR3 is TGTGCCATCAGTGACAGTCCCACTGAAGCTTTCTTT.

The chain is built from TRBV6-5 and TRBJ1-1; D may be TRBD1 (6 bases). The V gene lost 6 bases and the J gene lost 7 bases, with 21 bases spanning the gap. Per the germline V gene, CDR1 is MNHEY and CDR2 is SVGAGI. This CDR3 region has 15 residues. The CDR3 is CASRDDRTLKIEAFF. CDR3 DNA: TGTGCCAGCAGGGATGACAGGACTCTTAAAATTGAAGCTTTCTTT.

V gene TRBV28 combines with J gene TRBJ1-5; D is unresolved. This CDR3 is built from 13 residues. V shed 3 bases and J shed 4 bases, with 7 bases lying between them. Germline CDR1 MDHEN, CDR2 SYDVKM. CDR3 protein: CASSFGLNQPQHF. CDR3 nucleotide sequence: TGTGCCAGCAGTTTTGGGCTAAATCAGCCCCAGCATTTT.

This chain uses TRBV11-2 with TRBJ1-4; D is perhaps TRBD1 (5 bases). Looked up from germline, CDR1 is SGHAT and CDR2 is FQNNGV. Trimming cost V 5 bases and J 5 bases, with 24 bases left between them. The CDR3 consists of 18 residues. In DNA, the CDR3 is TGTGCCAGCAGCCGAGACAGCGGGAGGGGATACGGGAATGAAAAACTGTTTTTT. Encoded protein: CASSRDSGRGYGNEKLFF.

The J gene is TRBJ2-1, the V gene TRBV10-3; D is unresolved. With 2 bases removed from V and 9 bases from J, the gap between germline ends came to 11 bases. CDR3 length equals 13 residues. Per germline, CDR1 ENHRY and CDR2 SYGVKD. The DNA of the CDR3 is TGTGCCATCAGTGAGACAGTGGTCCCTGAGCAGTTCTTC. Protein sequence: CAISETVVPEQFF.

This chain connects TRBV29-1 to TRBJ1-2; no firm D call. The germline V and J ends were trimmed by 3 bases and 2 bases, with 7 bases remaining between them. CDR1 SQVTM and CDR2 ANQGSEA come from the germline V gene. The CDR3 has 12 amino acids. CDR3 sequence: CSVESLNYGYTF. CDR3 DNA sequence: TGCAGCGTTGAGTCCCTGAACTATGGCTACACCTTC.

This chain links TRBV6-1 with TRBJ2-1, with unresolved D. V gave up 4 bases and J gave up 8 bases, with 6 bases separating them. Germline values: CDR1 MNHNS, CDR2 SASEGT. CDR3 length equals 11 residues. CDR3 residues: CASSVFYEQFF. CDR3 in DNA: TGTGCCAGCAGTGTATTTTATGAGCAGTTCTTC.

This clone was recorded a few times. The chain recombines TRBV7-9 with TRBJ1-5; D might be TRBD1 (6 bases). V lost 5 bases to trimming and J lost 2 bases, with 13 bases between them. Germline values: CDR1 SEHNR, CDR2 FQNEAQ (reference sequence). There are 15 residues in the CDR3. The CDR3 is CASSKQGMGNQPQHF. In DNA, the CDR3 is TGTGCCAGCAGCAAGCAGGGGATGGGCAATCAGCCCCAGCATTTT.

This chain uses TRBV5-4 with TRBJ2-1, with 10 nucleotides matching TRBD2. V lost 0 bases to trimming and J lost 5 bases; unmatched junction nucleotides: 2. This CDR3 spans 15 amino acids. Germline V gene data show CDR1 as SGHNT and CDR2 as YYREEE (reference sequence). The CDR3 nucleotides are TGTGCCAGCAGCTTGGGGCTAGCGGGGGACAATGAGCAGTTCTTC. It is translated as CASSLGLAGDNEQFF.

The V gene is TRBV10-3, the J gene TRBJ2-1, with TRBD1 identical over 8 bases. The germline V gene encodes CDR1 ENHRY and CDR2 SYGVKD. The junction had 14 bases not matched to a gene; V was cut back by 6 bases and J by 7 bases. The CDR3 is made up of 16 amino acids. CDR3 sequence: CAIREDRGIGSNEQFF. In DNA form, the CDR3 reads TGTGCCATCAGGGAAGACAGGGGAATCGGGTCAAATGAGCAGTTCTTC.

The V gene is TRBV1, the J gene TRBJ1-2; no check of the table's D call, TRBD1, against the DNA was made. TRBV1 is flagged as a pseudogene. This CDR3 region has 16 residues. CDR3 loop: CTSSPTRPTGVDGYTF. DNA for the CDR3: TGCACCAGCAGCCCAACGAGACCTACAGGGGTGGATGGCTACACCTTC.

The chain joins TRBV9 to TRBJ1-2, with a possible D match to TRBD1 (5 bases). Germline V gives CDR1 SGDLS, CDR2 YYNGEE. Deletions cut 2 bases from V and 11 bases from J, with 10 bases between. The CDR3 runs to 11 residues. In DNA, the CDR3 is TGTGCCAGCAGCGTGCAGGGTGTTTACACCTTC. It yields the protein CASSVQGVYTF. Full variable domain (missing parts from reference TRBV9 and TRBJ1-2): DSGVTQTPKHLITATGQRVTLRCSPRSGDLSVYWYQQSLDQGLQFLIQYYNGEERAKGNILERFSAQQFPDLHSELNLSSLELGDSALYFCASSVQGVYTFGSGTRLTVV.

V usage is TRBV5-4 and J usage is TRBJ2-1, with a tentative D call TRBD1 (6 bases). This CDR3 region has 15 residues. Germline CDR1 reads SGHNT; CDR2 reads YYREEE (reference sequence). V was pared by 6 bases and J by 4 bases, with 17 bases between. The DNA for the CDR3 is TGTGCCAGCACCCCCGTAAGGACAGCGTACAATGAGCAGTTCTTC. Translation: CASTPVRTAYNEQFF. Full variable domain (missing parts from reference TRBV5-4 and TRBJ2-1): ETGVTQSPTHLIKTRGQQVTLRCSSQSGHNTVSWYQQALGQGPQFIFQYYREEENGRGNFPPRFSGLQFPNYSSELNVNALELDDSALYLCASTPVRTAYNEQFFGPGTRLTVL.

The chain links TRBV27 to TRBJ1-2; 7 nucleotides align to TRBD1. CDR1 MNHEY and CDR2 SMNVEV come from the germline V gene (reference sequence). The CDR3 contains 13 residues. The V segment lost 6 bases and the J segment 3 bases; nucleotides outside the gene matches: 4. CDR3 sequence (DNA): TGTGCCAGCAGAGGGGGCGCGGACTATGGCTACACCTTC. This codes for CASRGGADYGYTF.

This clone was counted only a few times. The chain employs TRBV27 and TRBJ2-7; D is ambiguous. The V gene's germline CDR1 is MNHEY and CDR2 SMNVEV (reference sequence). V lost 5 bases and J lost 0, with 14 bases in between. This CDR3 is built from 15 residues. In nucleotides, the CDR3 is TGTGCCAGCAGTCCCCTAGGCCTAAGCTCCTACGAGCAGTACTTC. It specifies CASSPLGLSSYEQYF.

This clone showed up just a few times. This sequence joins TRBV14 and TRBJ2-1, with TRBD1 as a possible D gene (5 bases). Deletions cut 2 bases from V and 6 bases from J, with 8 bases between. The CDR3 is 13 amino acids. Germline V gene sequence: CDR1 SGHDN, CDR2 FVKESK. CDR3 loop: CASSQRQFNEQFF. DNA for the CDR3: TGTGCCAGCAGCCAAAGACAGTTCAATGAGCAGTTCTTC.

This chain's CDR3 is CASSYSIRGGNYGYTF. CDR3 DNA: TGTGCCAGCAGTTACTCGATAAGGGGGGGTAACTATGGCTACACCTTC. The rearrangement uses TRBV6-5 and TRBJ1-2; tentative D call: TRBD1 (6 bases). The CDR3 covers 16 residues. V was pared by 0 bases and J by 1 base, with 12 bases between. The germline gives CDR1 MNHEY, CDR2 SVGAGI.

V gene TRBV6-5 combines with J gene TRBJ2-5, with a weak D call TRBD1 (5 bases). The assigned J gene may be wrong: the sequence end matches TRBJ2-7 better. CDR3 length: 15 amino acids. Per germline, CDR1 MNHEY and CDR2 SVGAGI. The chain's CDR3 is CASSYSVDSPYEQYF. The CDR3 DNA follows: TGTGCCAGCAGTTACTCGGTTGACAGTCCCTACGAGCAGTACTTC.